One sample yielded the 22 T cell receptor beta chains listed below, sequenced in a study of T cells in Graves' hyperthyroidism and ophthalmopathy. RNA transcripts served as the template for amplifying TCR beta CDR3 regions. With the HTBI primer set, the TCR CDR3 went through a first round of RT-PCR. Via MiXCR, TCRdb re-called the multiplex PCR reads, giving one row per CDR3 protein. This repertoire shows around 720,000 distinct CDR3 sequences, roughly a third found once; its top ten account for less than 40%. The sequencing sample was made of blood. The receptors here all came from a woman aged 35 to 49 with Graves' hyperthyroidism.

In this sample, this clonotype turned up many times. The chain carries TRBV19 and TRBJ1-2, with 8 bases fitting TRBD1. The germline V gene has CDR1 LNHDA and CDR2 SQIVND (reference sequence). The CDR3 extends over 15 amino acids. Trimming removed 5 bases from V and 4 bases from J; junction bases left unmatched: 9. The CDR3 spells CASSPGQGGSYGYTF. DNA of the CDR3: TGTGCCAGTAGTCCCGGACAGGGAGGCAGCTATGGCTACACCTTC.

Ten or more counts support this clonotype. V and J are TRBV6-5 and TRBJ2-7; D perhaps matches TRBD1 (5 bases). Germline values: CDR1 MNHEY, CDR2 SVGAGI. Trimming pared 6 bases from V and 6 bases from J, leaving 15 bases between. This CDR3 is 13 amino acids long. CDR3 region: CASRPVRRGEQYF. The CDR3 nucleotides read TGTGCCAGCAGACCGGTCCGAAGGGGCGAGCAGTACTTC.

CDR3 sequence (DNA): TGTGCCAGCAGCTCGCCCGCGGTTACCGGGGAGCTGTTTTTT. Its protein product is CASSSPAVTGELFF. The gene calls are TRBV11-3 and TRBJ2-2; D gene unclear. The CDR3 is 14 amino acids. V was shortened by 4 bases and J by 5 bases, with 11 bases between the two germline ends. Germline-derived CDR1 and CDR2 are SGHNT and YENEEA.

The sample holds a few counts of this clonotype. This chain joins TRBV12-3 or TRBV12-4 and TRBJ1-1, with a tentative D call TRBD1 (5 bases). The CDR3 has 12 amino acids. Trimming pared 7 bases from V and 5 bases from J, leaving 11 bases between. DNA for the CDR3: TGTGCCAGCACCGGGACGCTTACTGAAGCTTTCTTT. It translates to CASTGTLTEAFF.

This clonotype was seen ten or more times. The V gene is TRBV20-1, the J gene TRBJ1-5; the D is unclear. Trimming removed 1 base at V and 6 bases at J, with 4 bases between. CDR3 length equals 11 residues. CDR1 and CDR2 from the germline V gene are DFQATT and SNEGSKA (reference sequence). CDR3 residues: CSARVGQPQHF. The DNA for the CDR3 is TGCAGTGCTAGAGTGGGTCAGCCCCAGCATTTT.

This clonotype was counted at least ten times. The V and J genes are TRBV13 and TRBJ2-7; 7 bases fit TRBD2. From germline, CDR1 is PRHDT and CDR2 FYEKMQ (reference sequence). The CDR3 runs 13 residues. With V trimmed by 4 bases and J by 6 bases, 6 bases remained unmatched. The CDR3 nucleotides are TGTGCCAGCAGCTCTAGGCGGACTAGCGAGCAGTACTTC. It translates to CASSSRRTSEQYF.

This clonotype was recorded at least ten times. The rearrangement uses TRBV7-2 and TRBJ1-2; TRBD1 is a possible D gene (6 bases). The CDR3 runs 16 residues. The V gene lost 1 base and the J gene lost 0 bases, with 12 bases spanning the gap. Germline V lookup: CDR1 SGHTA, CDR2 FQGNSA. The CDR3 loop is CASSLVGRGTNYGYTF. CDR3 sequence (DNA): TGTGCCAGCAGCTTAGTCGGCAGGGGAACTAACTATGGCTACACCTTC.

This clonotype was seen a handful of times. The junction departs from the called germline gene at one end, perhaps through a read error. The chain is built from TRBV5-4 and TRBJ1-1; no reliable D call. The CDR3 has 15 residues. Germline loops: CDR1 SGHNT, CDR2 YYREEE (reference sequence). As DNA, the CDR3 is TGTGCCAGCAGCTTGTTCCCGATTTTGAAGACTGAAGCTTTCTTT. Amino acids: CASSLFPILKTEAFF.

The rearrangement uses TRBV15 and TRBJ2-5, with D perhaps TRBD1 or TRBD2 (6 bases each). The CDR3 has 15 amino acids. Between the trimmed V and J ends, which lost 0 bases and 4 bases, there was a span of 12 bases. CDR1 LNHNV and CDR2 YYDKDF come from the germline V gene (reference sequence). The CDR3 sequence is CATSRDHGGPETQYF. As DNA, the CDR3 is TGTGCCACCAGCAGAGATCATGGGGGGCCAGAGACCCAGTACTTC. Full variable domain (missing parts from reference TRBV15 and TRBJ2-5): DAMVIQNPRYQVTQFGKPVTLSCSQTLNHNVMYWYQQKSSQAPKLLFHYYDKDFNNEADTPDNFQSRRPNTSFCFLDIRSPGLGDTAMYLCATSRDHGGPETQYFGPGTRLLVL.

This clonotype was seen many times. This chain links TRBV10-2 with TRBJ2-7, with 12 bases that match TRBD2. CDR1 WSHSY and CDR2 SAAADI come from the germline V gene. The CDR3 consists of 15 residues. Germline trimming cut 4 bases from V and 5 bases from J; bases unmatched to any gene: 6. The CDR3 DNA is TGCGCCAGCAGTGGACTAGCGGGAGTAGGAGACGAGCAGTACTTC. Translation gives CASSGLAGVGDEQYF.

The sample holds many counts of this clonotype. V and J are TRBV7-9 and TRBJ1-4; 9 bases align to TRBD1. Trimming removed 7 bases from V and 8 bases from J; junction bases left unmatched: 8. The CDR3 covers 14 residues. Germline V gene data show CDR1 as SEHNR and CDR2 as FQNEAQ (reference sequence). The CDR3 nucleotides read TGTGCCAGCACCACGGGACAGGGTGGCGAAAAACTGTTTTTT. It encodes CASTTGQGGEKLFF.

The chain employs TRBV10-3 and TRBJ1-4; 8 bases line up with TRBD1. The CDR3 spans 15 residues. V lost 6 bases to trimming and J lost 2 bases; unmatched junction nucleotides: 5. The V gene's germline CDR1 is ENHRY and CDR2 SYGVKD. The CDR3, as DNA: TGTGCCATCAGAACAGGGGGTCACACTAATGAAAAACTGTTTTTT. Translating gives CAIRTGGHTNEKLFF.

This clonotype was detected ten times or more. CDR3 nucleotide sequence: TGTGCCAGCAGCCGGGCCTATGGCTACACCTTC. This gives the protein CASSRAYGYTF. The V call is TRBV7-2, the J call TRBJ1-2; D is unresolved. Trimming took 5 bases from V and 4 from J, leaving 5 bases between them. CDR3 length equals 11 residues. Germline loops: CDR1 SGHTA, CDR2 FQGNSA.

Remarks on this clonotype: Lacking the conserved final phenylalanine or tryptophan, this CDR3 likely reflects a read error. The CDR3 region is CSAQYTEAFS. The CDR3 DNA is TGCAGCGCCCAATACACTGAAGCTTTCTCT. V is TRBV29-1 and J is TRBJ1-1; D is unresolved. This CDR3 is 10 amino acids long. The germline V and J ends were trimmed by 7 bases and 3 bases, with 6 bases remaining between them. Germline V lookup: CDR1 SQVTM, CDR2 ANQGSEA.

This clonotype was detected ten times or more. The V gene is TRBV9, the J gene TRBJ1-2; 7 nucleotides agree with TRBD1. This CDR3 is built from 13 residues. With 4 bases clipped from V and 4 bases from J, the junction kept 4 bases outside the gene matches. Germline V gene data show CDR1 as SGDLS and CDR2 as YYNGEE. The CDR3 DNA sequence: TGTGCCAGCAGCCCGGACAGGCTCTATGGCTACACCTTC. This gives the protein CASSPDRLYGYTF.

The chain combines TRBV9 with TRBJ1-5; the match to TRBD1 covers 7 bases. Germline CDR1 reads SGDLS; CDR2 reads YYNGEE. Germline trimming cut 4 bases from V and 3 bases from J; bases unmatched to any gene: 16. This CDR3 region has 18 residues. The CDR3 sequence: CASSRSTETGTANQPQHF. The CDR3 DNA is TGTGCCAGCAGCCGCTCTACCGAAACCGGGACAGCCAATCAGCCCCAGCATTTT. Based on the CDR3 plus reference TRBV9 and TRBJ1-5, the full variable domain is DSGVTQTPKHLITATGQRVTLRCSPRSGDLSVYWYQQSLDQGLQFLIQYYNGEERAKGNILERFSAQQFPDLHSELNLSSLELGDSALYFCASSRSTETGTANQPQHFGDGTRLSIL.

The chain is built from TRBV20-1 and TRBJ1-4; 8 bases align to TRBD1. The CDR3 contains 12 residues. Trimming removed 7 bases from V and 8 bases from J; junction bases left unmatched: 6. CDR1 DFQATT and CDR2 SNEGSKA come from the germline V gene (reference sequence). The CDR3 DNA reads TGCAGTGAATCCAGGGGGCGGGAAAAACTGTTTTTT. Amino acids: CSESRGREKLFF.

This clonotype has more than one count but fewer than ten. J is TRBJ1-1 and V is TRBV12-3 or TRBV12-4, with D possibly being TRBD1 (5 bases). Deletions cut 6 bases from V and 4 bases from J, with 18 bases between. The CDR3 totals 15 residues. The CDR3 sequence: CASSRRWGEGTEAFF. CDR3 nucleotides: TGTGCCAGCAGCCGAAGGTGGGGGGAGGGCACTGAAGCTTTCTTT.

The table lists this clonotype with a few counts. This chain joins TRBV10-2 and TRBJ1-1; D perhaps matches TRBD1 (5 bases). CDR3 length: 13 residues. V lost 8 bases and J lost 4, with 14 bases in between. Germline CDR1 is WSHSY and CDR2 is SAAADI. The CDR3 DNA is TGCGCCAGCGCCCGCGGGGGATCCACTGAAGCTTTCTTT. Translation gives CASARGGSTEAFF.

In its sample, this clonotype was seen a few times. The chain carries TRBV7-9 and TRBJ1-2; TRBD1 is a possible D gene (6 bases). Germline values: CDR1 SEHNR, CDR2 FQNEAQ (reference sequence). Trimming took off 5 bases at V and 6 bases at J, with 19 bases between the two ends. The CDR3 length is 15 residues. CDR3 bases: TGTGCCAGCAGCCCAAGGGGGGTTCTGGTAGATGGCTACACCTTC. Protein: CASSPRGVLVDGYTF.

In its sample, this clonotype was seen many times. At one of its ends the junction is not consistent with the germline gene, which may arise from a read error. The V and J genes are TRBV28 and TRBJ1-2; 7 bases match TRBD1. Germline-derived CDR1 and CDR2 are MDHEN and SYDVKM. The CDR3 is 11 residues long. The CDR3 is CASSFNRGQAF. The CDR3 bases are TGTGCCAGCAGTTTCAACAGGGGTCAGGCCTTC.

Of note for this clonotype: This may stem from a read error, because a much larger clone lies one nucleotide away. The chain has TRBV2 and TRBJ2-2; tentatively, D is TRBD1 or TRBD2 (5 bases each). There are 14 residues in the CDR3. V was pared by 5 bases and J by 8 bases, with 15 bases between. The germline V gene has CDR1 SNHLY and CDR2 FYNNEI. CDR3 nucleotide sequence: TGTGCCAGCAGTTCCGGGGCGGCAAGGGGGGAGCTGTTTTTT. Translated: CASSSGAARGELFF.